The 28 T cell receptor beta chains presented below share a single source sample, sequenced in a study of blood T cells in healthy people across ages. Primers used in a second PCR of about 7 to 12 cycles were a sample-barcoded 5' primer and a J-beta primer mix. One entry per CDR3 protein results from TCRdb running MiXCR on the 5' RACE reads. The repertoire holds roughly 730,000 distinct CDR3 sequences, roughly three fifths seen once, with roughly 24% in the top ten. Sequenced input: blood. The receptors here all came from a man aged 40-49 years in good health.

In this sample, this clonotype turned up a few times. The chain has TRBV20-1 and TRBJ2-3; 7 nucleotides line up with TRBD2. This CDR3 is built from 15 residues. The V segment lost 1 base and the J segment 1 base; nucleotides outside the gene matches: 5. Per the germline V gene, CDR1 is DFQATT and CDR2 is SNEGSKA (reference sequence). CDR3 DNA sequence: TGCAGTGCTAGAGGCGGGAGTGTTGGCACAGATACGCAGTATTTT. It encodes CSARGGSVGTDTQYF.

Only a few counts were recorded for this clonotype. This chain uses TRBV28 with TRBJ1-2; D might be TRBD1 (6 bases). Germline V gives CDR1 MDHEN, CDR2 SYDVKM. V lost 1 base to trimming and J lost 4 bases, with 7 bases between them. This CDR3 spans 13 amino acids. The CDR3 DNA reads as TGTGCCAGCAGTTTATCGGGGGCCTATGGCTACACCTTC. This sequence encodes CASSLSGAYGYTF.

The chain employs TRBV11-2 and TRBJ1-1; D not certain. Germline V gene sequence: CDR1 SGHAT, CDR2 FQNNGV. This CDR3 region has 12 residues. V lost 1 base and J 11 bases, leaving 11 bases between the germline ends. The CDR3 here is CASSLVAGVAFF. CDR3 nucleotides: TGTGCCAGCAGCTTAGTGGCGGGAGTTGCTTTCTTT.

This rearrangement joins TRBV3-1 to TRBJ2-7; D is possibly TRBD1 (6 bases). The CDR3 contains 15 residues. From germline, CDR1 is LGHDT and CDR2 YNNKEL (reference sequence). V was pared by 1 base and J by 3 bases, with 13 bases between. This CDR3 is CASSQADRLLYEQYF. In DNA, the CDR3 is TGTGCCAGCAGCCAAGCGGACAGACTCCTCTACGAGCAGTACTTC.

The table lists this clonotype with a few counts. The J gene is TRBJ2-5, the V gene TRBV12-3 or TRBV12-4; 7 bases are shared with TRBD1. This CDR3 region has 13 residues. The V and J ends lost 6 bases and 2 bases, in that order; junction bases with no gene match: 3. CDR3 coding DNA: TGTGCCAGCAGGACAGGGCGACAAGAGACCCAGTACTTC. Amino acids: CASRTGRQETQYF.

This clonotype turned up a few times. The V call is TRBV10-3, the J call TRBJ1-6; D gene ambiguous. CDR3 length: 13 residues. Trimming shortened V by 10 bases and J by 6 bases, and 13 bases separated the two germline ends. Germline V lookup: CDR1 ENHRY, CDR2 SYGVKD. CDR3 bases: TGTGCCAGCGGAAAGGAGGTTAATTCACCCCTCCACTTT. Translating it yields CASGKEVNSPLHF.

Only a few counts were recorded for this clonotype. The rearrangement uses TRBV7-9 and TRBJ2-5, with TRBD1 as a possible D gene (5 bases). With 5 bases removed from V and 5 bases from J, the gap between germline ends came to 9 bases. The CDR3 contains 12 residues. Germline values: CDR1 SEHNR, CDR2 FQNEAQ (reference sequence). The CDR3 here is CASSDKGETQYF. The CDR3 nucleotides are TGTGCCAGCAGCGATAAGGGGGAGACCCAGTACTTC.

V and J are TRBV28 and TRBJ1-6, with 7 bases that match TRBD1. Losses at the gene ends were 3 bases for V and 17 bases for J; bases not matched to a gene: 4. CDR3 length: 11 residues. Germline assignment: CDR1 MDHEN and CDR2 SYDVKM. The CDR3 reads CASSLQGDVHF. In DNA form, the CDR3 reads TGTGCCAGCAGTTTGCAGGGGGACGTCCACTTT.

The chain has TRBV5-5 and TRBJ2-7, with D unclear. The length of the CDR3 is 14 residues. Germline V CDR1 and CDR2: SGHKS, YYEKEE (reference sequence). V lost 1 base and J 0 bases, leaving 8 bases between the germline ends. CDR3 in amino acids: CASSLYSSSYEQYF. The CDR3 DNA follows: TGTGCCAGCAGCTTGTATAGCAGCTCCTACGAGCAGTACTTC.

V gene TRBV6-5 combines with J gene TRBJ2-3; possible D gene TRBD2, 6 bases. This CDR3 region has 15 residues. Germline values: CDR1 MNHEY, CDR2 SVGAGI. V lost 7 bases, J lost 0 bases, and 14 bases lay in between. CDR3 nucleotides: TGTGCCAGCATTCTCCGGGACTCGAGCACAGATACGCAGTATTTT. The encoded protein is CASILRDSSTDTQYF.

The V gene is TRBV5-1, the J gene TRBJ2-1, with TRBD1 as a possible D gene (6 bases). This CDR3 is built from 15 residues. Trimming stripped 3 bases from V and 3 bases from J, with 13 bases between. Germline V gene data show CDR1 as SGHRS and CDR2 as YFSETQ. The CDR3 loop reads CASSSRTENYNEQFF. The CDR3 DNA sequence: TGCGCCAGCAGCTCCCGGACAGAAAACTACAATGAGCAGTTCTTC.

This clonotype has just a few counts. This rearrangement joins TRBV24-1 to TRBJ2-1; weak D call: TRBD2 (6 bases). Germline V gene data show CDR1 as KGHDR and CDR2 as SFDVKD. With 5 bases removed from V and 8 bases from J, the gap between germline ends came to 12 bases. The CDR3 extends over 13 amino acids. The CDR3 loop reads CATSGLAFDEQFF. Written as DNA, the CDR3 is TGTGCCACCAGTGGCCTAGCGTTCGATGAGCAGTTCTTC.

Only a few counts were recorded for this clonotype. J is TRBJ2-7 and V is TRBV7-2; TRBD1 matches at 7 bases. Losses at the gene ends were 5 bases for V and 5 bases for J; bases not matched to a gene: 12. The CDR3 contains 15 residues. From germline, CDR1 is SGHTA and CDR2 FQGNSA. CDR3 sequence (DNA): TGTGCCAGCAGCGTTAATAAGGGGGCTTTCCACGAGCAGTACTTC. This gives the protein CASSVNKGAFHEQYF.

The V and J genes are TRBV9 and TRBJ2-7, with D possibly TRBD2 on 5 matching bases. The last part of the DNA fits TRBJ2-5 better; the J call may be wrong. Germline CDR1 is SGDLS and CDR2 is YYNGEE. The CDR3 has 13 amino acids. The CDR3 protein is CASSVGRGRTQYF. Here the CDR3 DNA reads TGTGCCAGCAGCGTAGGAAGAGGGCGGACCCAGTACTTC.

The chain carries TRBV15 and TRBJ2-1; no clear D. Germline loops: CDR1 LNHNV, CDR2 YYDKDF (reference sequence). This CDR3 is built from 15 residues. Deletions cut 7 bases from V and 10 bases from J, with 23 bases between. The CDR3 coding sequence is TGTGCCACCACCAATGCGCAGGAGCCCTCCGTCGAGCAGTTCTTC. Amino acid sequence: CATTNAQEPSVEQFF. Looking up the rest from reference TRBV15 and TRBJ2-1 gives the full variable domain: DAMVIQNPRYQVTQFGKPVTLSCSQTLNHNVMYWYQQKSSQAPKLLFHYYDKDFNNEADTPDNFQSRRPNTSFCFLDIRSPGLGDTAMYLCATTNAQEPSVEQFFGPGTRLTVL.

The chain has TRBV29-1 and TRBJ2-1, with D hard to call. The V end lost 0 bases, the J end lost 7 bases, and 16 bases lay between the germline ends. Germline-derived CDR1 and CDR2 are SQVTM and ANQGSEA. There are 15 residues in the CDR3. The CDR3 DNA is TGCAGCGTTGAAGAAGGGTATCTGTCTCCTAATGAGCAGTTCTTC. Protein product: CSVEEGYLSPNEQFF.

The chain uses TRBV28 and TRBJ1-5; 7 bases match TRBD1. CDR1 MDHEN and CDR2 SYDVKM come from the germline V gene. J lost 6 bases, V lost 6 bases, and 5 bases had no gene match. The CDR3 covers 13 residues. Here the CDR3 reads CASSRGTAQPQHF. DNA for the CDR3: TGTGCCAGCAGCCGAGGGACAGCTCAGCCCCAGCATTTT.

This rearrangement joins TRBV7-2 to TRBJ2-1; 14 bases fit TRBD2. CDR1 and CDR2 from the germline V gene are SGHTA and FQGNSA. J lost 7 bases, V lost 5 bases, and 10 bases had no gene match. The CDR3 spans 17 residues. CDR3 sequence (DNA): TGTGCCAGCAGCCCACTACGACTAGCGGGGGGGGATAATGAGCAGTTCTTC. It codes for CASSPLRLAGGDNEQFF.

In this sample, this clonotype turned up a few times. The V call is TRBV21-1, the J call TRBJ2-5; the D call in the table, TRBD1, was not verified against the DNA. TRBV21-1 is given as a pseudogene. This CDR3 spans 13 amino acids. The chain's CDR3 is CASRNRGRETQYF. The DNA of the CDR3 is TGTGCCAGCAGGAACAGGGGCCGGGAGACCCAGTACTTC.

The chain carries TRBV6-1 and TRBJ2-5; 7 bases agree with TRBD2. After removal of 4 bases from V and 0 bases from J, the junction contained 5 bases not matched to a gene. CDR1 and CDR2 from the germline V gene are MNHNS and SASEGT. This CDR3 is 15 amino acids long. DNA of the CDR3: TGTGCCAGCAGTGGCGGGGGAGGCTACCAAGAGACCCAGTACTTC. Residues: CASSGGGGYQETQYF.

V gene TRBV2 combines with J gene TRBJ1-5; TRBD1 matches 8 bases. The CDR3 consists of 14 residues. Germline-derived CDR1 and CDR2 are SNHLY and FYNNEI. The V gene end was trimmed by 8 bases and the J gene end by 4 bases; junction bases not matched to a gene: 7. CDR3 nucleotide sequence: TGTGCCAGCGGCAGGGGGCGGGGGAATCAGCCCCAGCATTTT. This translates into CASGRGRGNQPQHF.

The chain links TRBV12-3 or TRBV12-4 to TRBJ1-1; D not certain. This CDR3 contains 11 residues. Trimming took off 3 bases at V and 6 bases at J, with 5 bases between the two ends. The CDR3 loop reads CASSFRSEAFF. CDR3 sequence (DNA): TGTGCCAGCAGTTTCCGGTCTGAAGCTTTCTTT.

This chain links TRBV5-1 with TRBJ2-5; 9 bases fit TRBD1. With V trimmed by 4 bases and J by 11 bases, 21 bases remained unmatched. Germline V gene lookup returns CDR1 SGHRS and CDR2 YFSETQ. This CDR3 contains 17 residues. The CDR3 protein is CASSLFIRDRVPNEQYF. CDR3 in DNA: TGCGCCAGCAGCCTTTTTATCCGGGACAGGGTCCCCAATGAGCAGTACTTC.

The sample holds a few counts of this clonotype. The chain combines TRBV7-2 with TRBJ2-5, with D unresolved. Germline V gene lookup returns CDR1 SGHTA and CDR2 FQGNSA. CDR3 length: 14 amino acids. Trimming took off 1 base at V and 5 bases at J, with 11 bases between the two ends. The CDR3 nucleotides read TGTGCCAGCAGCTTAGTAGTGGGCAGGGAGACCCAGTACTTC. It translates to CASSLVVGRETQYF.

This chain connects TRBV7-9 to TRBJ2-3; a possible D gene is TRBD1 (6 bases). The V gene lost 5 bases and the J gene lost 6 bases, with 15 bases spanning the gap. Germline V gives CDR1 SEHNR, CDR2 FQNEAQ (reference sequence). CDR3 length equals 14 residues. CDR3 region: CASSQTDRHDTQYF. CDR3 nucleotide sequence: TGTGCCAGCAGCCAGACTGACAGGCACGATACGCAGTATTTT.

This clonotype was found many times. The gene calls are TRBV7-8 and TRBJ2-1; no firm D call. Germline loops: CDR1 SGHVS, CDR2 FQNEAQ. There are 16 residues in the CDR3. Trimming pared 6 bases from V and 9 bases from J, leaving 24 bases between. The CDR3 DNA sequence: TGTGCCAGCAGGCAACTGTCGGGCTCCACGACGGGTGAGCAGTTCTTC. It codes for CASRQLSGSTTGEQFF.

The DNA of the CDR3 is TGTGCCAGCAGTTTATCCCCTCGGGTTTCCTACGAGCAGTACTTC. Its translation is CASSLSPRVSYEQYF. V usage is TRBV27 and J usage is TRBJ2-7; no reliable D call. Germline V CDR1 and CDR2: MNHEY, SMNVEV (reference sequence). Trimming shortened V by 0 bases and J by 1 base, and 10 bases separated the two germline ends. The CDR3 length is 15 residues.

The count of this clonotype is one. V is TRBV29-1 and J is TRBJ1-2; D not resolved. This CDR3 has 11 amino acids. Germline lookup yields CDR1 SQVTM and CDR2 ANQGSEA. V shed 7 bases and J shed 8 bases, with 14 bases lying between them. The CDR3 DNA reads TGCAGCGATCGGACGATGGGGGGCTACACCTTC. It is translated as CSDRTMGGYTF.